This paragraph reports one T cell receptor (beta chain). Its cognate antigen is unknown. The data originate from a study of cytomegalovirus exposure and HLA in healthy donors. General study results and limits: With later analysis, a missense DCLRE1C variant became linked to TCR beta V- and J-gene trimming.

The CDR3 extends over 15 amino acids. V lost 6 bases and J lost 10; bases outside the gene matches: 12. Germline CDR1 WSHSY, CDR2 SAAADI. All the people who gave samples were healthy bone marrow donors. A multiplex PCR was run with 60 Vbeta primers and 13 Jbeta primers. Sequenced by immunoSEQ multiplex PCR; TCRdb stores in-frame clones only, minus some. The sample has fewer than 95,000 clones, and its top ten clones hold 4% to 5.5%. This chain connects TRBV10-2 to TRBJ2-1, with 10 bases aligning to TRBD2. The receptor comes from a woman aged 40 to 49 in good health and CMV-seropositive. The specimen sequenced was PBMCs. CDR3 DNA: TGCGCCAGCAGAATAACTAGCGGGACATCTCGGGAGCAGTTCTTC. Protein product: CASRITSGTSREQFF.